The 29 T cell receptor beta chains given below trace back to one sample, sequenced in a study of tumor-infiltrating lymphocytes in primary liver carcinoma. The study extracted blood RNA from unsorted whole blood and also extracted germline DNA. TCR beta cDNA came from around 500 ng total RNA, primed with a constant-region primer. Libraries covering TCR beta were generated through three nested multiplex PCR rounds (using a slightly modified ARM-PCR). Researchers ran the first two PCR rounds for 9 to 10 cycles each with TRBV1-TRBV30 forward primers and a C-beta reverse primer. TCRdb re-derived calls from the multiplex PCR reads in MiXCR, one entry per CDR3 protein. The sample gives 320,000 or so distinct CDR3 sequences, roughly 60% of which show up once; approximately 9% is in the top ten. The sequenced sample consisted of peripheral blood. These receptors were taken from a man aged 40-49 years with primary liver carcinoma and hepatitis B virus infection.

For this clonotype: The junction departs from the called germline gene at one end, perhaps through a read error. The genes are TRBV6-6 and TRBJ2-2, with D unresolved. CDR3 length: 15 amino acids. The germline V gene encodes CDR1 MNHNY and CDR2 SVGAGI (reference sequence). The CDR3 coding sequence is TGTGCCAGCAGTTACTCTAGCCCGAACGCCGGGGAGCTGTTTTTT. Translated, it gives CASSYSSPNAGELFF.

This clonotype was observed a single time. At one end the junction does not follow the germline gene, possibly because of a read error. V and J are TRBV6-5 and TRBJ2-7; TRBD1 is a possible D gene (6 bases). The CDR3 loop spans 14 amino acids. Germline V CDR1 and CDR2: MNHEY, SVGAGI. CDR3 residues: CASSSGTYPYEQCF. The CDR3 DNA is TGTGCCAGCAGTTCCGGGACATATCCCTACGAGCAGTGCTTC.

As concerns this clonotype: Here the CDR3 omits its conserved ending phenylalanine or tryptophan, so a read error is the likely source. The CDR3 here is CASSYGLSETQYL. The CDR3 bases are TGTGCCAGCAGTTATGGGCTGTCGGAGACCCAGTACCTC. V usage is TRBV6-5 and J usage is TRBJ2-5; D gene ambiguous. Trimming stripped 3 bases from V and 5 bases from J, with 10 bases between. The CDR3 has 13 amino acids. CDR1 and CDR2 from the germline V gene are MNHEY and SVGAGI.

This clonotype showed up just a few times. The V call is TRBV5-1, the J call TRBJ2-4, with unresolved D. The CDR3 loop spans 17 amino acids. The V end was cut by 4 bases, the J end by 1 base, with 18 bases between. CDR1 SGHRS and CDR2 YFSETQ come from the germline V gene. The CDR3 nucleotides read TGCGCCAGCAGCCCCCCGAGTGAGGCTAGGGCCAAAAACATTCAGTACTTC. Translation: CASSPPSEARAKNIQYF.

With regard to this clonotype: This could be a read error, since a much larger clone is one nucleotide away. Because it lacks the conserved phenylalanine or tryptophan at the end, this CDR3 is likely a read error. This chain joins TRBV5-4 and TRBJ2-1, with D unresolved. Trimming left V 3 bases short and J 6 bases short, with 10 bases between. The V gene's germline CDR1 is SGHNT and CDR2 YYREEE (reference sequence). This CDR3 spans 13 amino acids. This CDR3 reads CASSSRQLNEQFL. CDR3 DNA sequence: TGTGCCAGCAGCTCGCGGCAACTCAATGAGCAGTTCCTC.

The V gene is TRBV30, the J gene TRBJ2-5, with 8 bases that match TRBD2. Germline CDR1 GTSNPN, CDR2 SVGIG (reference sequence). CDR3 size: 13 residues. V was pared by 3 bases and J by 5 bases, with 5 bases of the junction left unmatched. CDR3 region: CAWSGGRRETQYF. CDR3 bases: TGTGCCTGGAGCGGCGGGAGGCGCGAGACCCAGTACTTC.

This chain joins TRBV7-9 and TRBJ1-5; possibly TRBD1 for D (5 bases). Germline CDR1 SEHNR, CDR2 FQNEAQ (reference sequence). Trimming removed 3 bases from V and 9 bases from J, with 15 bases in between. The CDR3 is 14 amino acids. Here the CDR3 reads CASSLEGPPTPQHF. The CDR3 DNA reads TGTGCCAGCAGCTTGGAGGGACCCCCGACGCCCCAGCATTTT.

This clonotype was counted a single time. A much more abundant neighbour one base away suggests this may be a read error. The chain employs TRBV29-1 and TRBJ2-5; D gene ambiguous. Germline V CDR1 and CDR2: SQVTM, ANQGSEA. The V and J ends lost 8 bases and 8 bases respectively, with 12 bases between them. The CDR3 has 10 amino acids. Here the CDR3 reads CSIGFSTQYF. For the CDR3, the DNA is TGCAGCATCGGTTTTAGTACCCAGTACTTC.

The V gene is TRBV10-3, the J gene TRBJ1-6, with D hard to call. The CDR3 has 12 amino acids. Germline CDR1 is ENHRY and CDR2 is SYGVKD. Trimming took 3 bases from V and 13 from J, leaving 10 bases between them. CDR3 in amino acids: CAISDSLGPLHF. In DNA, the CDR3 is TGTGCCATCAGTGACTCTCTCGGTCCCCTCCACTTT.

Comments on this clonotype: Because the CDR3 is missing its conserved closing phenylalanine or tryptophan, this is likely a read error. V is TRBV6-2 or TRBV6-3 and J is TRBJ2-3, with TRBD1 matching 8 bases. Germline V gives CDR1 MNHEY, CDR2 SVGEGT. CDR3 length: 14 amino acids. With 6 bases clipped from V and 2 bases from J, the junction kept 4 bases outside the gene matches. CDR3 in amino acids: CASSQGQATDTQYS. CDR3 DNA: TGTGCCAGCAGCCAGGGACAGGCCACAGATACGCAGTATTCT.

This clonotype was found many times. The chain uses TRBV29-1 and TRBJ2-3; TRBD2 matches 8 bases. This CDR3 contains 18 residues. J gave up 6 bases and V 1 base, and 18 bases lay outside the gene matches. Germline loops: CDR1 SQVTM, CDR2 ANQGSEA. The CDR3 DNA is TGCAGCGTTGAAGGAGGCGGTCTAAGCGGGAGAACTCCCGATACGCAGTATTTT. Residues: CSVEGGGLSGRTPDTQYF.

Concerning this clonotype: A much larger clone sits a single nucleotide away, making a read error possible. The V gene is TRBV10-3, the J gene TRBJ2-2; 7 positions agree with TRBD1. The CDR3 totals 15 residues. The V gene's germline CDR1 is ENHRY and CDR2 SYGVKD. For the CDR3, the DNA is TGTACCATCAGTGAGTCGACAGGGAGAGCCGGGGAGCTGTTTTTT. Translating it yields CTISESTGRAGELFF.

In regard to this clonotype: A much more abundant neighbour one base away suggests this may be a read error. The rearrangement links TRBV6-5 to TRBJ2-7, with D uncertain. Germline assignment: CDR1 MNHEY and CDR2 SVGAGI. V lost 5 bases and J lost 2, with 10 bases in between. This CDR3 spans 13 amino acids. The CDR3 nucleotides are TGTGCCAGCAGTCGTACAGTGGCCTACGAGCAGTACTTC. Its translation is CASSRTVAYEQYF.

This clonotype occurred a few times. The CDR3 sequence: CASSVRTSGRGTGELFF. In DNA, the CDR3 is TGTGCCAGCAGCGTAAGAACTAGCGGGAGAGGAACCGGGGAGCTGTTTTTT. This chain connects TRBV11-2 to TRBJ2-2, with 11 bases identical to TRBD2. The CDR3 is 17 residues long. Germline values: CDR1 SGHAT, CDR2 FQNNGV. V lost 5 bases, J lost 5 bases, and 10 bases stayed unmatched.

This clonotype has only a few counts. A much larger clone differs from this one at a single base, so this may be a read error. The CDR3 is CARSPPGTSGHEQYF. For the CDR3, the DNA is TGTGCCAGAAGTCCCCCCGGGACTAGCGGACACGAGCAGTACTTC. The gene calls are TRBV12-3 or TRBV12-4 and TRBJ2-7, with 11 bases that match TRBD2. The CDR3 runs 15 residues. Trimming removed 9 bases from V and 5 bases from J; junction bases left unmatched: 12.

This chain uses TRBV28 with TRBJ1-5; the match to TRBD1 covers 9 bases. The V and J ends lost 6 bases and 8 bases, in that order; junction bases with no gene match: 11. The CDR3 length is 15 residues. Per germline, CDR1 MDHEN and CDR2 SYDVKM. The CDR3 loop is CASSQDRGGGKPQHF. DNA of the CDR3: TGTGCCAGCAGCCAGGACAGGGGAGGCGGTAAGCCCCAGCATTTT.

For this clonotype: A much larger clone differs from this one at a single base, so this may be a read error. This rearrangement joins TRBV13 to TRBJ2-1; 10 bases line up with TRBD2. Per the germline V gene, CDR1 is PRHDT and CDR2 is FYEKMQ (reference sequence). Unmatched junction bases numbered 18, after V lost 9 bases and J lost 7 bases. The CDR3 contains 17 residues. Here the CDR3 reads CARRPSGRLRGLNEQFF. CDR3 nucleotide sequence: TGTGCCAGACGTCCTAGCGGGAGATTGCGGGGTTTAAATGAGCAGTTCTTC.

This rearrangement joins TRBV20-1 to TRBJ1-4, with D hard to call. CDR1 and CDR2 (germline): DFQATT, SNEGSKA (reference sequence). V was trimmed by 0 bases and J by 8 bases, leaving 10 bases between them. CDR3 length: 13 amino acids. This CDR3 reads CSARDTLSEKLFF. CDR3 DNA: TGCAGTGCTAGAGATACTTTGTCAGAAAAACTGTTTTTT.

The rearrangement links TRBV6-1 to TRBJ2-1; D uncertain. The ends were cut back, 2 bases at V and 13 bases at J, with 18 bases in the middle. This CDR3 has 14 residues. The germline V gene encodes CDR1 MNHNS and CDR2 SASEGT. The CDR3 bases are TGTGCCAGCAGTGAACAGGCAGCTTACAAAGAACAGTTCTTC. As protein: CASSEQAAYKEQFF.

V gene TRBV29-1 combines with J gene TRBJ1-1; possible D gene TRBD1, 5 bases. The CDR3 is 13 residues long. Trimming pared 6 bases from V and 1 base from J, leaving 12 bases between. The germline CDR1 and CDR2 sequences are SQVTM and ANQGSEA. The CDR3 DNA sequence: TGCAGCGTGGGGGGGGACTCGAACACTGAAGCTTTCTTT. Translation gives CSVGGDSNTEAFF.

As DNA, the CDR3 is TGCGCCAGCGGCCGCGGACAGGGGGTAGAAAAACTGTTTTTT. Its translation is CASGRGQGVEKLFF. The chain uses TRBV4-3 and TRBJ1-4; 10 bases line up with TRBD1. V trimming: 8 bases; J trimming: 8 bases; junction bases outside the gene matches: 8. There are 14 residues in the CDR3. CDR1 and CDR2 from the germline V gene are LGHNA and YSLEER.

As concerns this clonotype: A much larger clone is a single base away; this may be a read error. V gene TRBV5-1 combines with J gene TRBJ2-7; TRBD1 agrees at 10 bases. CDR1 is SGHRS and CDR2 is YFSETQ in the germline V gene. CDR3 length: 14 amino acids. With 4 bases clipped from V and 9 bases from J, the junction kept 10 bases outside the gene matches. CDR3 in amino acids: CASSPIMDRGGQYF. The DNA for the CDR3 is TGCGCCAGCAGCCCAATCATGGACAGGGGGGGGCAGTACTTC.

As concerns this clonotype: The conserved phenylalanine or tryptophan is not found at the CDR3 terminus, so this likely reflects a read error. V and J are TRBV11-2 and TRBJ2-3; D gene unclear. Per the germline V gene, CDR1 is SGHAT and CDR2 is FQNNGV. CDR3 size: 14 residues. CDR3 residues: CASSLGPLADTQYI. Written as DNA, the CDR3 is TGTGCCAGTAGCTTAGGCCCCCTCGCAGATACGCAGTATATT.

As to this clonotype: One end of the junction does not line up with germline, which may come from a read error. The V gene is TRBV11-1, the J gene TRBJ2-7; D gene uncertain. Looked up from germline, CDR1 is SGHAT and CDR2 is FQDESV (reference sequence). The CDR3 covers 15 residues. CDR3 protein: CASSLAIRSPYEQYF. In nucleotides, the CDR3 is TGTGCCAGCAGCTTAGCGATTCGGTCACCCTACGAACAGTACTTC.

Note on this clonotype: Because it lacks the conserved phenylalanine or tryptophan at the end, this CDR3 is likely a read error. J is TRBJ2-7 and V is TRBV28, with 7 positions matching TRBD2. The CDR3 runs 15 residues. V lost 5 bases, J lost 5 bases, and 12 bases stayed unmatched. Germline lookup yields CDR1 MDHEN and CDR2 SYDVKM. In DNA form, the CDR3 reads TGTGCCAGCAGTACCGGGCGCGGGAGAGGGCACGAGCAGTACCTC. Translation gives CASSTGRGRGHEQYL.

As concerns this clonotype: An end of the junction does not agree with germline; a read error may underlie this. The chain employs TRBV6-6 and TRBJ1-1; D remains ambiguous. Looked up from germline, CDR1 is MNHNY and CDR2 is SVGAGI (reference sequence). CDR3 size: 13 residues. CDR3 in amino acids: CVSFRERNTEAFF. CDR3 bases: TGTGTCAGCTTTAGGGAGAGGAACACTGAAGCTTTCTTT.

This clonotype was seen repeatedly, ten times or more. The chain is built from TRBV11-1 and TRBJ2-1; D not certain. Trimming shortened V by 3 bases and J by 2 bases, and 8 bases separated the two germline ends. The germline V gene encodes CDR1 SGHAT and CDR2 FQDESV (reference sequence). This CDR3 contains 14 residues. CDR3 region: CASSLTRTYNEQFF. CDR3 bases: TGTGCCAGCAGCTTGACACGAACCTACAATGAGCAGTTCTTC.

This clonotype was recorded at least ten times. The chain couples TRBV14 to TRBJ2-7; 11 bases align to TRBD1. This CDR3 has 15 residues. With 6 bases clipped from V and 4 bases from J, the junction kept 8 bases outside the gene matches. The germline gives CDR1 SGHDN, CDR2 FVKESK. CDR3 in DNA: TGTGCCAGCAGACGAACCGGGACAGGGGGGTACGAGCAGTACTTC. This translates into CASRRTGTGGYEQYF. The whole variable domain, filled in from reference TRBV14 and TRBJ2-7, reads EAGVTQFPSHSVIEKGQTVTLRCDPISGHDNLYWYRRVMGKEIKFLLHFVKESKQDESGMPNNRFLAERTGGTYSTLKVQPAELEDSGVYFCASRRTGTGGYEQYFGPGTRLTVT.

There are a few counts of this clonotype. The chain uses TRBV5-6 and TRBJ2-1; no clear D gene. Looked up from germline, CDR1 is SGHDT and CDR2 is YYEEEE. The CDR3 length is 15 residues. Trimming shortened V by 3 bases and J by 0 bases, and 10 bases separated the two germline ends. The DNA for the CDR3 is TGTGCCAGCAGCTCGGGCCTTAGCTCCTACAATGAGCAGTTCTTC. Its protein is CASSSGLSSYNEQFF.